A selection of T cell receptor beta chains follows, all from one sample in a study of blood T cell repertoires in COVID-19. The protocol was immunoSEQ multiplex PCR, while the TCRdb copy is restricted to in-frame clones and leaves out a portion. The sample records about 150,000 clones, around 87% being singletons. Sequencing input: peripheral blood. These receptors were obtained from a man older than 75 with acute or convalescent COVID-19. CDR3s include the opening cysteine and the closing phenylalanine or tryptophan. Each record gives: clone size, J gene, V gene, D gene, CDR3 DNA, CDR3 protein. The D gene is left open where the match is weak. Part of the rows lack a size; the others show once, few, many or a class for expanded clones.

>NA|TRBJ1-6|TRBV19|NA
TGTGCCAGTAATGGGGACTTGAATTCACCCCTCCACTTT
CASNGDLNSPLHF
>NA|TRBJ2-5|TRBV24-1|NA
TGTGCCACCAGTGAGACCAGGGGGGTAGGGGAGACCCAGTACTTC
CATSETRGVGETQYF
>NA|TRBJ2-3|TRBV27|TRBD2
TGTGCCAGCAGTTCGGGACGGGACTACTCAACTAGCACAGATACGCAGTATTTT
CASSSGRDYSTSTDTQYF
>NA|TRBJ1-2|TRBV3-1/TRBV3-2|NA
TGTGCCAGCAGCCAAAACAGGGCCAGCGGCTACACCTTC
CASSQNRASGYTF
>NA|TRBJ2-2|TRBV24-1|TRBD1
TGTGCCACCAGCCCTCGGAGACAGGGGGCAGGAAACACCGGGGAGCTGTTTTTT
CATSPRRQGAGNTGELFF
>NA|TRBJ2-3|TRBV28|TRBD2
TGTGCCAGCAGTCTCCATACTAGCGGTTCAGATACGCAGTATTTT
CASSLHTSGSDTQYF
>NA|TRBJ1-3|TRBV11-2|NA
TGTGCCAGCAGCTTTTTCCGGACAGAGGAGGGAAACACCATATATTTT
CASSFFRTEEGNTIYF
>NA|TRBJ2-5|TRBV3-1/TRBV3-2|NA
TGTGCCAGCAGCCTGCGGCACCAAGAGACCCAGTACTTC
CASSLRHQETQYF
>NA|TRBJ2-5|TRBV6-5|TRBD1
TGTGCCAGCAGTTGGGGACAGGGAAAGGTTGAAGAGACCCAGTACTTC
CASSWGQGKVEETQYF
>once|TRBJ2-7|TRBV5-8|TRBD2
TGTGCCAGCAGCTTGACTTGGGGGGGTTCCTACGAGCAGTACTTC
CASSLTWGGSYEQYF
>NA|TRBJ1-4|TRBV2|TRBD1
TGTGCCAGCAGTGTTGCGGGGACAGGGCAAAATGAAAAACTGTTTTTT
CASSVAGTGQNEKLFF
>NA|TRBJ1-4|TRBV7-2|NA
TGTGCCAGCAGCTTCGGGACACGAAATGAAAAACTGTTTTTT
CASSFGTRNEKLFF
>NA|TRBJ2-5|TRBV19|NA
TGTGCCAGTAGTTCCTCTCGGGGGTTTGCCGAGACCCAGTACTTC
CASSSSRGFAETQYF
>NA|TRBJ1-4|TRBV4-1|TRBD1
TGCGCCAGCAGCCAAGCCGACAGGGGTTCGGGTAAACTGTTTTTT
CASSQADRGSGKLFF
>NA|TRBJ2-7|TRBV7-9|NA
TGTGCCAGCAGCTCCGTAATCTACGAGCAGTACTTC
CASSSVIYEQYF
>NA|TRBJ2-7|TRBV9|NA
TGTGCCAGCAGCGCAACGGAGGGCCCGTCCTACGAGCAGTACTTC
CASSATEGPSYEQYF
>NA|TRBJ2-7|TRBV3-1/TRBV3-2|TRBD1
TGTGCCAGCAGCCCTACGGGGACAGGGGGGACCTACGAGCAGTACTTC
CASSPTGTGGTYEQYF
>NA|TRBJ2-7|TRBV21-1|NA
TGTGCCAGCCCCACCAGCGTGAGCTACGAGCAGTACTTC
CASPTSVSYEQYF
>once|TRBJ2-3|TRBV15|TRBD2
TGTGCCACCAGAAGAGTGGGACTAAGCACAGATACGCAGTATTTT
CATRRVGLSTDTQYF
>NA|TRBJ1-5|TRBV28|NA
TGTGCCAGCAGCAGGGTAAATCAGCCCCAGCATTTT
CASSRVNQPQHF
>once|TRBJ2-2|TRBV28|NA
TGTGCCAGCAGTTTTGTTGTTGGCGGGTTCGCCGGGGAGCTGTTTTTT
CASSFVVGGFAGELFF
>NA|TRBJ2-3|TRBV6-2/TRBV6-3|TRBD2
TGTGCCAGCAGTTACGGTTTAGCGGGAGTAGATACGCAGTATTTT
CASSYGLAGVDTQYF
>NA|TRBJ2-1|TRBV25-1|TRBD2
TGTGCCAGCGGCGCCGGGGTTCCCTCACTAGCGAAATACAATGAGCAGTTCTTC
CASGAGVPSLAKYNEQFF
>NA|TRBJ1-4|TRBV11-2|NA
TGTGCCAGCAGCCGACCGACGGAGCCTAATGAAAAACTGTTTTTT
CASSRPTEPNEKLFF
>few|TRBJ1-4|TRBV2|NA
TGTGCCAGCAGCCAAGGAGGAGATTTTAATGAAAAACTGTTTTTT
CASSQGGDFNEKLFF
>once|TRBJ1-2|TRBV29-1|NA
TGCAGCGTTGTCTCTAACTATGGCTACACCTTC
CSVVSNYGYTF
>NA|TRBJ1-5|TRBV3-1/TRBV3-2|NA
TGTGCCAGCAGCCAGGGGAAGGGGCATAATCAGCCCCAGCATTTT
CASSQGKGHNQPQHF
>NA|TRBJ2-3|TRBV5-1|NA
TGCGCCAGCAGCTTGGTTCCTAGCGCCAGCACAGATACGCAGTATTTT
CASSLVPSASTDTQYF
>NA|TRBJ1-1|TRBV6-5|TRBD1
TGTGCCAGCAGTTACCGCCGGCGACAGGGTGAAGCTTTCTTT
CASSYRRRQGEAFF
>NA|TRBJ2-7|TRBV14|NA
TGTGCCAGCAGCCAATCAACCTACGAGCAGTACTTC
CASSQSTYEQYF
>NA|TRBJ2-7|TRBV7-9|NA
TGTGCCAGCAGCTTAGTCCCCGGTTCCTACGAGCAGTACTTC
CASSLVPGSYEQYF
>NA|TRBJ1-4|TRBV19|NA
TGTGCCAGTACCGGTCTCACAGGGTTTAATGAAAAACTGTTTTTT
CASTGLTGFNEKLFF
>few|TRBJ1-6|TRBV4-1|TRBD1
TGCGCCAGCAGCCGTGGGACAGCGGACAGCCCCTATAATTCACCCCTCCACTTT
CASSRGTADSPYNSPLHF
>NA|TRBJ2-3|TRBV2|NA
TGTGCCAGCGGGAGCGAAGAAACAGATACGCAGTATTTT
CASGSEETDTQYF
>once|TRBJ2-7|TRBV10-3|NA
TGTGCCATCAGTGAGTCGGGCCAGGACTCAGGCGAGCAGTACTTC
CAISESGQDSGEQYF
>NA|TRBJ2-1|TRBV7-9|NA
TGTGCCAGCACCGGTGATCAGGGGCGGAACTACAATGAGCAGTTCTTC
CASTGDQGRNYNEQFF
>NA|TRBJ1-4|TRBV19|TRBD1
TGTGCCAGTACCGGGACAGATAATGAAAAACTGTTTTTT
CASTGTDNEKLFF
>NA|TRBJ2-5|TRBV20-1|NA
TGCAGTGCTAGGCCGGGAGAGACCCAGTACTTC
CSARPGETQYF
>NA|TRBJ2-5|TRBV28|TRBD1
TGTGCCAGCAGCATGGGACAGCACCAAGAGACCCAGTACTTC
CASSMGQHQETQYF
>NA|TRBJ1-4|TRBV28|NA
TGTGCCAGCAGTTTCAATAATGAAAAACTGTTTTTT
CASSFNNEKLFF
>once|TRBJ2-7|TRBV6-4|TRBD2
TGTGCCAGCAGGAAACCGGGACTAGCGGGAGTCGAGCAGTACTTC
CASRKPGLAGVEQYF
>NA|TRBJ1-2|TRBV6-6|TRBD1
TGTGCCAGCAGTCCACAGGGGGATAGTGGCTACACCTTC
CASSPQGDSGYTF
>NA|TRBJ2-1|TRBV10-1|TRBD2
TGCGCCAGCAGGGGAGAGCGGGAGAATGAGCAGTTCTTC
CASRGERENEQFF
>NA|TRBJ2-7|TRBV28|NA
TGTGCCAGCAGTTCGACACCTACCTACGAGCAGTACTTC
CASSSTPTYEQYF
>once|TRBJ2-7|TRBV7-2|NA
TGTGCCAGCAGCTTATACGGGAGTAACAACGAGCAGTACTTC
CASSLYGSNNEQYF